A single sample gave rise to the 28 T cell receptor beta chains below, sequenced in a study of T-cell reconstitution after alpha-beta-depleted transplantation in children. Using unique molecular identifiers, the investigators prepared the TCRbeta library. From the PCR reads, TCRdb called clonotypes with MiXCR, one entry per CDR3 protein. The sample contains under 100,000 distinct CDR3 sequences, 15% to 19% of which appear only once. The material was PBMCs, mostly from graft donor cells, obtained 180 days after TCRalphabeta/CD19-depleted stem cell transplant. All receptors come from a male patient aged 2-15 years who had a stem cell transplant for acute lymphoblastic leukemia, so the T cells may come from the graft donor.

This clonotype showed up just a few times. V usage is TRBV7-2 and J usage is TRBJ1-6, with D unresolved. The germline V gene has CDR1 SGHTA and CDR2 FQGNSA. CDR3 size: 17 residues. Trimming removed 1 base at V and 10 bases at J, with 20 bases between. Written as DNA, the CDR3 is TGTGCCAGCAGCTTAGGAAAGGGCTCGCGCCGGGGATCACCCCTCCACTTT. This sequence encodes CASSLGKGSRRGSPLHF.

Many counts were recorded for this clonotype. The CDR3 coding sequence is TGTGCCAGCAGCCGAAACGGCGAGCAGTACTTC. Its protein product is CASSRNGEQYF. V gene TRBV3-1 combines with J gene TRBJ2-7; D call uncertain. CDR3 size: 11 residues. The germline V gene encodes CDR1 LGHDT and CDR2 YNNKEL (reference sequence). Trimming stripped 4 bases from V and 6 bases from J, with 7 bases between.

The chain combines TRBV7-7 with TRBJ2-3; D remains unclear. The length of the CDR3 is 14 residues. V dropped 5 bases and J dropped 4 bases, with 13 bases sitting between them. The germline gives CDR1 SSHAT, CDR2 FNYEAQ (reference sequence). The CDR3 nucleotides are TGTGCCAGCAGCATAAAGCCTACATCAGATACGCAGTATTTT. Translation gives CASSIKPTSDTQYF.

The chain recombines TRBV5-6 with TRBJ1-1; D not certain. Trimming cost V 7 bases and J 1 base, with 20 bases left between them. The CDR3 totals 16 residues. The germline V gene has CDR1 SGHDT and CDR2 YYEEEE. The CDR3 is CASASLGRLGNTEAFF. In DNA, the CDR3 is TGTGCCAGCGCTTCTCTGGGTCGGCTCGGGAACACTGAAGCTTTCTTT.

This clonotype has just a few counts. The CDR3 loop is CASSLKRLAGNTGELFF. The DNA for the CDR3 is TGTGCCAGCAGCCTGAAGAGACTAGCGGGAAATACCGGGGAGCTGTTTTTT. The V and J genes are TRBV7-8 and TRBJ2-2; 11 bases are a match to TRBD2. The CDR3 is made up of 17 amino acids. V gave up 5 bases and J gave up 5 bases; unmatched junction bases: 10. Germline V lookup: CDR1 SGHVS, CDR2 FQNEAQ.

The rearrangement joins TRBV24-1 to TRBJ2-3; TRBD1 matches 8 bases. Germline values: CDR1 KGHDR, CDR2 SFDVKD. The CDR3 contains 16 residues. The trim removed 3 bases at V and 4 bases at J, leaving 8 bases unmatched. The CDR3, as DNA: TGTGCCACCAGTGATGTCAGGGGGCGCGGGGCAGATACGCAGTATTTT. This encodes CATSDVRGRGADTQYF.

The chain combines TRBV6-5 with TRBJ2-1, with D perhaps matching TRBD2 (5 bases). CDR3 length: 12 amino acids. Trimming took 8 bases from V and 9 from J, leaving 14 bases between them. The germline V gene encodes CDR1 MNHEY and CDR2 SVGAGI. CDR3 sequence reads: CASASRRGEQFF. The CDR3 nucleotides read TGTGCCAGCGCTTCCCGACGGGGTGAGCAGTTCTTC.

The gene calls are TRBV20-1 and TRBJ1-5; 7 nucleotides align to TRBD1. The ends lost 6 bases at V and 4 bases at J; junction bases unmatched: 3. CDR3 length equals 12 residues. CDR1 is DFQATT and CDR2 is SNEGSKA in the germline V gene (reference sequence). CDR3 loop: CSAATGNQPQHF. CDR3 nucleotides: TGCAGTGCCGCGACAGGGAATCAGCCCCAGCATTTT.

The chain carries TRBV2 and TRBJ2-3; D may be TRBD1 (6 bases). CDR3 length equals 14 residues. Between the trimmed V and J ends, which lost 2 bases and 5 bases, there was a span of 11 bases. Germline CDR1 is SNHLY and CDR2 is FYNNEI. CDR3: CASSENRVEDTQYF. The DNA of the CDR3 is TGTGCCAGCAGTGAAAACAGGGTGGAAGATACGCAGTATTTT.

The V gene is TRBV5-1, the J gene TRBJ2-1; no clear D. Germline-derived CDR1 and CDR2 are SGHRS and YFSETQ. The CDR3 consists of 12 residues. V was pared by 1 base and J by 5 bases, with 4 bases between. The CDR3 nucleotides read TGCGCCAGCAGCTTGCTGAACAATGAGCAGTTCTTC. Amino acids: CASSLLNNEQFF.

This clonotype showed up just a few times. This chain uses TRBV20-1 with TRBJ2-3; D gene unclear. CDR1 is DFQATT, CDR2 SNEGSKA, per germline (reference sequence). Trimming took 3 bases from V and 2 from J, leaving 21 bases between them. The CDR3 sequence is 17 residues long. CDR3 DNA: TGCAGTGCTAGTGGTGCAGGCGCAATCCTGTTCACAGATACGCAGTATTTT. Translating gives CSASGAGAILFTDTQYF.

CDR3 coding DNA: TGTGCCAGCAGTCCCGCTCGAGTCGACACTGAAGCTTTCTTT. Its translation: CASSPARVDTEAFF. The chain links TRBV6-1 to TRBJ1-1; the D is unclear. The V end was cut by 5 bases, the J end by 3 bases, with 13 bases between. Germline V gene lookup returns CDR1 MNHNS and CDR2 SASEGT. The CDR3 runs 14 residues.

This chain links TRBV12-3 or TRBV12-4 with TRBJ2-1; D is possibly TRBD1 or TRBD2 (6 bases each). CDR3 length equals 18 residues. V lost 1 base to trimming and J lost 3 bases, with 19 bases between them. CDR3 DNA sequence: TGTGCCAGCAGTTTAGGGAGTCGGGGGCAGTCCGGCTACAATGAGCAGTTCTTC. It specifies CASSLGSRGQSGYNEQFF.

This chain's CDR3 is CASSPRAVSGANVLTF. DNA for the CDR3: TGTGCCAGCAGCCCACGGGCCGTCTCTGGGGCCAACGTCCTGACTTTC. J is TRBJ2-6 and V is TRBV9; D is unclear. There are 16 residues in the CDR3. The germline CDR1 and CDR2 sequences are SGDLS and YYNGEE. V lost 4 bases and J lost 0, with 11 bases in between.

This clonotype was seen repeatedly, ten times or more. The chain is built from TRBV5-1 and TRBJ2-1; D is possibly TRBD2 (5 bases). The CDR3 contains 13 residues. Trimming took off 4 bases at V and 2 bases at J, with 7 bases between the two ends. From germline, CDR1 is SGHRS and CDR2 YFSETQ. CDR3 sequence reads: CASSRGTYNEQFF. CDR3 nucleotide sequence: TGCGCCAGCAGCAGAGGGACCTACAATGAGCAGTTCTTC.

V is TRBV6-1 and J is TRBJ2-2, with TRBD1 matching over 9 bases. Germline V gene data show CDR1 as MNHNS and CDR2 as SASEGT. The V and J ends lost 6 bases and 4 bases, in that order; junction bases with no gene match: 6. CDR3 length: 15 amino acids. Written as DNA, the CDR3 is TGTGCCAGCAGCGACAGGGGGTACGGCACCGGGGAGCTGTTTTTT. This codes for CASSDRGYGTGELFF.

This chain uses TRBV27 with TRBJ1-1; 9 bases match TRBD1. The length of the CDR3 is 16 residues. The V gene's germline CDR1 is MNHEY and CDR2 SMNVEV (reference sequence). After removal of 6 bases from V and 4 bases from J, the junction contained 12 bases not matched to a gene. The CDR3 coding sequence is TGTGCCAGCAGGATGGGACAGGGTAGGAGAACCACTGAAGCTTTCTTT. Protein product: CASRMGQGRRTTEAFF.

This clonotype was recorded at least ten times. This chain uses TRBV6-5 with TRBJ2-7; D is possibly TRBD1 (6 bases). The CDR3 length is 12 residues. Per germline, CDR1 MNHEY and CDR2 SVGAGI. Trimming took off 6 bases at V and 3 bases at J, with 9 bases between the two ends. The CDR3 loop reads CASRDSLYEQYF. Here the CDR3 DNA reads TGTGCCAGCAGGGACAGCCTCTACGAGCAGTACTTC.

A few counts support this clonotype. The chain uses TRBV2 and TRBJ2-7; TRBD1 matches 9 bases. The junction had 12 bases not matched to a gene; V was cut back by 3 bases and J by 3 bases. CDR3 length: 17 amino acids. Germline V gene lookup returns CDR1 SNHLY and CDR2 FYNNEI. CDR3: CASSDYNSRTGVYEQYF. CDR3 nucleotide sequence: TGTGCCAGCAGTGATTACAATAGTAGGACAGGGGTCTACGAGCAGTACTTC.

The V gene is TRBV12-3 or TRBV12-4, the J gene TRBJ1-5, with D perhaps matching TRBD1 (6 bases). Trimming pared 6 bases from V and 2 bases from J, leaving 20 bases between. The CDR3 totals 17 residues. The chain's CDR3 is CASSQTRGAGGNQPQHF. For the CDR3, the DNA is TGTGCCAGCAGCCAGACACGGGGGGCAGGAGGCAATCAGCCCCAGCATTTT.

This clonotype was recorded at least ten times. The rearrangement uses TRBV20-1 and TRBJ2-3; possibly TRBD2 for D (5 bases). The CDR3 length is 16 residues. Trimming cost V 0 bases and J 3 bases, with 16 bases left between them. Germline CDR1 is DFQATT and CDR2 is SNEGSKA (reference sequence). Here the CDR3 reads CSARDEVAGGTDTQYF. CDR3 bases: TGCAGTGCTAGAGATGAAGTAGCCGGCGGGACAGATACGCAGTATTTT.

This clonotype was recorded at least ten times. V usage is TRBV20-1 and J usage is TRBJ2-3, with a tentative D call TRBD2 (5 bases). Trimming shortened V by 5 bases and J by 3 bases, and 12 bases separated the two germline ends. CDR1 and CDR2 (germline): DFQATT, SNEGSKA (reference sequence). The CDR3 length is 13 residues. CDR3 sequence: CSAPGVGTDTQYF. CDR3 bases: TGCAGTGCTCCCGGGGTGGGGACAGATACGCAGTATTTT.

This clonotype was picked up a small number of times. The CDR3 coding sequence is TGTGCCAGCAGGCTTTACACCGGGGAGCTGTTTTTT. Amino acid sequence: CASRLYTGELFF. This sequence joins TRBV7-9 and TRBJ2-2; D ambiguous. V gave up 6 bases and J gave up 3 bases, with 5 bases separating them. The CDR3 is 12 amino acids. Per the germline V gene, CDR1 is SEHNR and CDR2 is FQNEAQ (reference sequence). The full variable domain, its missing parts supplied by reference TRBV7-9 and TRBJ2-2, is DTGVSQNPRHKITKRGQNVTFRCDPISEHNRLYWYRQTLGQGPEFLTYFQNEAQLEKSRLLSDRFSAERPKGSFSTLEIQRTEQGDSAMYLCASRLYTGELFFGEGSRLTVL.

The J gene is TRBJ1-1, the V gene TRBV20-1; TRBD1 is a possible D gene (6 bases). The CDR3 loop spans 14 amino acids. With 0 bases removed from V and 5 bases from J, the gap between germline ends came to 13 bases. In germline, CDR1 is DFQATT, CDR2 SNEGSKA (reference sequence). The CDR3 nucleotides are TGCAGTGCTAGAGATCTTTGGAGGGGGACTGAAGCTTTCTTT. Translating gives CSARDLWRGTEAFF.

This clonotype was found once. The CDR3 loop is CASSAAGTGTYEQYF. The CDR3 DNA reads TGTGCCAGCAGTGCGGCCGGGACAGGCACCTACGAGCAGTACTTC. This chain joins TRBV12-3 or TRBV12-4 and TRBJ2-7; the match to TRBD1 covers 8 bases. V lost 5 bases to trimming and J lost 2 bases; unmatched junction nucleotides: 8. The CDR3 loop spans 15 amino acids.

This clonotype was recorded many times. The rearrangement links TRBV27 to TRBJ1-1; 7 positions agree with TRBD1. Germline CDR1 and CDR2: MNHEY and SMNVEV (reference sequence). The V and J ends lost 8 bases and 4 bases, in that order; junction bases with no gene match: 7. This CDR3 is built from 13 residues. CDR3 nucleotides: TGTGCCAGCCGCAGACAGGGAGTCACTGAAGCTTTCTTT. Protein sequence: CASRRQGVTEAFF.

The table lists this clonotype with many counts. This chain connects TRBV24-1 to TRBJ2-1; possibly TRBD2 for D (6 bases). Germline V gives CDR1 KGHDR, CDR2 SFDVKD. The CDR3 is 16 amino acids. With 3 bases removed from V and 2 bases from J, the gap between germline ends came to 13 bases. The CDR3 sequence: CATSDPTGGTYNEQFF. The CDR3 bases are TGTGCCACCAGTGATCCCACTGGGGGGACCTACAATGAGCAGTTCTTC.

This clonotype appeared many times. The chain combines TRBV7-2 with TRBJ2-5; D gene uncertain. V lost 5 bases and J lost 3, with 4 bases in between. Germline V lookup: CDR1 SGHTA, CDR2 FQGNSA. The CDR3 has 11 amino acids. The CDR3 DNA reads TGTGCCAGCAGCCCAAAAGAGACCCAGTACTTC. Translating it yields CASSPKETQYF.